This T cell receptor (beta chain) was captured by sequencing in a study of T cells after yellow fever vaccination. This clonotype was seen repeatedly, ten times or more. The target antigen is unknown. The CDR3 sequence is 17 residues long. J lost 2 bases, V lost 0 bases, and 7 bases had no gene match. CDR1 is SGHAT, CDR2 FQNNGV, per germline. Generation of TCR cDNA used 5'RACE template switching (which added a universal primer site and UMIs). MiXCR, applied by TCRdb to the 5' RACE reads, yields one record per CDR3 protein. The table lists under 200,000 distinct CDR3 sequences, about 11% of them singletons. Study findings and constraints: Subsequent to the booster, the majority of primary-vaccination clones reappeared (96% CD4, 70% to 90% CD8).

The sequenced sample was CD8+ T cells sorted from PBMCs, obtained 15 days after the yellow fever booster vaccination. The TCR comes from a man between 18 and 29 years old who received the YFV17D yellow fever vaccine. The V call is TRBV11-2, the J call TRBJ2-3, with TRBD1 matching over 8 bases. CDR3 bases: TGTGCCAGCAGCTTAGATCCAGGACAGGGTTACACAGATACGCAGTATTTT. Amino acids: CASSLDPGQGYTDTQYF.